This T cell receptor (beta chain) came from a study of blood T cells in healthy people across ages. Broader study findings: Bulk PBMC profiling left naive and antigen-experienced comparisons inconclusive. Donor CMV status, an unknown factor, possibly confounded changes in expanded clonotypes.

Concerning this clonotype: What it binds is unknown.

Peripheral blood from each donor was collected in a volume of about 10 milliliters. Sample-barcoded 5' priming and a J-beta primer mix drove a second PCR of 7 to 11 cycles. TCRdb reanalysed the 5' RACE reads using MiXCR and keeps one entry per CDR3 protein. Here the sample spans roughly 2 million distinct CDR3 sequences, just under 50% being singletons. Germline CDR1 reads SGHTA; CDR2 reads FQGNSA. Trimming removed 3 bases at V and 10 bases at J, with 10 bases between. This CDR3 has 13 residues. Sample: blood. This clonotype originated in a woman in her thirties or forties in good health. V usage is TRBV7-2 and J usage is TRBJ1-6; D perhaps matches TRBD1 (5 bases). CDR3 nucleotides: TGTGCCAGCAGCTTGCCAGGGTCCTCACCCCTCCACTTT. As protein: CASSLPGSSPLHF.